The 10 T cell receptor beta chains presented below share a single source sample, sequenced in a study of T cell changes during pregnancy in multiple sclerosis. Using immunoSEQ multiplex PCR, the repertoire was profiled, and TCRdb retains in-frame clones only, with some absent. The sample has 90,000 to 100,000 clones; over 85% are singletons. The source was peripheral blood, collected in the first trimester of pregnancy. All receptors come from a female donor with multiple sclerosis, enrolled in a pregnancy study.

The V gene is TRBV6-5, the J gene TRBJ1-2, with unresolved D. CDR3 length equals 13 residues. With 10 bases removed from V and 4 bases from J, the gap between germline ends came to 16 bases. Germline V gene data show CDR1 as MNHEY and CDR2 as SVGAGI. The CDR3 DNA reads as TGTGCCACTAAATTAGGAGGAATCTATGGCTACACCTTC. The encoded protein is CATKLGGIYGYTF.

This chain uses TRBV10-3 with TRBJ2-5; D is possibly TRBD1 (6 bases). Germline V gene lookup returns CDR1 ENHRY and CDR2 SYGVKD. The length of the CDR3 is 17 residues. Trimming stripped 0 bases from V and 4 bases from J, with 18 bases between. DNA of the CDR3: TGTGCCATCAGTGAGTCGTCACCCCAACAGGGATCAGAGACCCAGTACTTC. Translating it yields CAISESSPQQGSETQYF.

The chain has TRBV27 and TRBJ1-2; D is ambiguous. V was cut by 4 bases and J by 1 base, with 7 bases left in between. There are 13 residues in the CDR3. Germline V CDR1 and CDR2: MNHEY, SMNVEV (reference sequence). CDR3 region: CASSSGLNYGYTF. The CDR3 DNA follows: TGTGCCAGCAGTTCTGGGCTTAACTATGGCTACACCTTC.

This chain uses TRBV15 with TRBJ1-1; D is uncertain. With 3 bases removed from V and 0 bases from J, the gap between germline ends came to 5 bases. The CDR3 consists of 13 residues. Germline V CDR1 and CDR2: LNHNV, YYDKDF (reference sequence). The CDR3 nucleotides are TGTGCCACCAGCAGCGGTGTGAACACTGAAGCTTTCTTT. Protein sequence: CATSSGVNTEAFF.

J is TRBJ2-6 and V is TRBV19; no definite D call. V lost 3 bases and J 0 bases, leaving 15 bases between the germline ends. This CDR3 contains 18 residues. Germline V gives CDR1 LNHDA, CDR2 SQIVND (reference sequence). CDR3 sequence reads: CASSIGQIALSGANVLTF. The CDR3, as DNA: TGTGCCAGTAGTATCGGTCAAATTGCCCTCTCTGGGGCCAACGTCCTGACTTTC.

The rearrangement joins TRBV19 to TRBJ1-1, with a tentative D call TRBD1 (5 bases). Germline V gene data show CDR1 as LNHDA and CDR2 as SQIVND (reference sequence). The V end lost 1 base, the J end lost 5 bases, and 11 bases lay between the germline ends. The CDR3 totals 14 residues. In nucleotides, the CDR3 is TGTGCCAGTAGTATAGGGGGACTGAGAACTGAAGCTTTCTTT. Residues: CASSIGGLRTEAFF.

V usage is TRBV6-6 and J usage is TRBJ1-2, with D unclear. Germline values: CDR1 MNHNY, CDR2 SVGAGI (reference sequence). The CDR3 consists of 13 residues. The ends were cut back, 2 bases at V and 5 bases at J, with 9 bases in the middle. The CDR3 nucleotides are TGTGCCAGCAGTTACGAGGTTCCTTATGGCTACACCTTC. It yields the protein CASSYEVPYGYTF.

The chain is built from TRBV2 and TRBJ2-3, with a possible D match to TRBD1 (5 bases). CDR1 and CDR2 from the germline V gene are SNHLY and FYNNEI. Trimming cost V 6 bases and J 6 bases, with 19 bases left between them. This CDR3 has 15 amino acids. The CDR3 protein is CASRDQGSVVDTQYF. DNA for the CDR3: TGTGCCAGCAGGGATCAGGGTTCGGTAGTGGATACGCAGTATTTT. The full variable domain, in which reference TRBV2 and TRBJ2-3 provide the parts outside the CDR3, is EPEVTQTPSHQVTQMGQEVILRCVPISNHLYFYWYRQILGQKVEFLVSFYNNEISEKSEIFDDQFSVERPDGSNFTLKIRSTKLEDSAMYFCASRDQGSVVDTQYFGPGTRLTVL.

This chain connects TRBV9 to TRBJ2-3; TRBD1 matches 10 bases. V lost 4 bases and J lost 4; bases outside the gene matches: 6. Germline V gene lookup returns CDR1 SGDLS and CDR2 YYNGEE. The CDR3 has 15 residues. The CDR3 DNA reads as TGTGCCAGCAGCACGGACAGGGGGAAGGCAGATACGCAGTATTTT. Amino acid sequence: CASSTDRGKADTQYF.

The chain recombines TRBV5-1 with TRBJ1-2, with D perhaps TRBD1 (5 bases). The CDR3 totals 12 residues. The germline V and J ends were trimmed by 5 bases and 5 bases, with 10 bases remaining between them. Germline CDR1 and CDR2: SGHRS and YFSETQ. CDR3 DNA sequence: TGCGCCAGCAGATCCGGGACTTATGGCTACACCTTC. Translating gives CASRSGTYGYTF.